Below are 29 T cell receptor beta chains sequenced from a single sample in a study of vaccination effects on CD4 cells after COVID-19. Their antigen targets remain unknown. ViraFEST expansion of antigen-specific CD4+ T cells with viral peptide pools preceded sequencing. Subsequent to a culture period of 10 days, CD4+ T cells were isolated. Convalescent patients had PCR-confirmed SARS-CoV-2 infection between March and December 2020. Sequencing was performed with immunoSEQ multiplex PCR; in TCRdb, only in-frame clones are kept and a portion is missing. The table includes under 55,000 clones, approximately 70% detected once. This material consisted of CD4+ T cells from PBMCs cultured with a peptide pool, taken before COVID-19 vaccination. The receptors originated from a human donor who had a prior SARS-CoV-2 infection.

This chain links TRBV12-3 or TRBV12-4 with TRBJ2-5; D unclear. V was pared by 5 bases and J by 0 bases, with 7 bases between. The CDR3 has 13 residues. The CDR3 is CASSTQYQETQYF. In nucleotides, the CDR3 is TGTGCCAGCAGTACACAGTACCAAGAGACCCAGTACTTC.

V gene TRBV6-5 combines with J gene TRBJ2-3, with D maybe TRBD2 (6 bases). CDR1 and CDR2 (germline): MNHEY, SVGAGI. Trimming shortened V by 2 bases and J by 0 bases, and 12 bases separated the two germline ends. The CDR3 loop spans 16 amino acids. The CDR3 is CASSYRWRDSTDTQYF. In DNA, the CDR3 is TGTGCCAGCAGTTACCGGTGGCGGGACAGCACAGATACGCAGTATTTT.

This clone was observed once. J is TRBJ1-2 and V is TRBV6-2 or TRBV6-3, with D possibly TRBD1 on 6 matching bases. This CDR3 is 16 amino acids long. Germline CDR1 is MNHEY and CDR2 is SVGEGT. Trimming cost V 6 bases and J 0 bases, with 17 bases left between them. CDR3 amino acids: CASSSTRGRSNYGYTF. DNA of the CDR3: TGTGCCAGCAGCTCAACCCGGGGGCGTTCTAACTATGGCTACACCTTC.

This clone has at least ten counts. The chain recombines TRBV13 with TRBJ1-2; 9 nucleotides match TRBD1. Germline CDR1 PRHDT, CDR2 FYEKMQ (reference sequence). This CDR3 is 17 amino acids long. V lost 6 bases and J lost 3; bases outside the gene matches: 14. The CDR3 region has the DNA TGTGCCAGCAGACGTTATTTAACCCGGGACAGGGACTATGGCTACACCTTC. This sequence encodes CASRRYLTRDRDYGYTF.

The chain joins TRBV24-1 to TRBJ2-3, with 11 bases that match TRBD2. Germline CDR1 is KGHDR and CDR2 is SFDVKD. This CDR3 is 15 amino acids long. Trimming at V came to 8 bases and at J to 1 base, leaving 4 bases not matched to a gene. CDR3 sequence (DNA): TGTGCCACCAAATCGGGACTAGCGGGCACAGATACGCAGTATTTT. This codes for CATKSGLAGTDTQYF.

The chain has TRBV28 and TRBJ2-4, with TRBD2 identical over 10 bases. CDR3 length: 17 residues. The V gene's germline CDR1 is MDHEN and CDR2 SYDVKM. Germline trimming cut 5 bases from V and 0 bases from J; bases unmatched to any gene: 7. The CDR3 here is CASSEGLATLAKNIQYF. Here the CDR3 DNA reads TGTGCCAGCAGTGAGGGACTAGCGACACTAGCCAAAAACATTCAGTACTTC.

V and J are TRBV29-1 and TRBJ2-1; 12 bases agree with TRBD1. The CDR3 runs 14 residues. The J segment lost 9 bases and the V segment lost 4 bases, leaving 7 bases of the junction unmatched. The germline gives CDR1 SQVTM, CDR2 ANQGSEA. CDR3 nucleotides: TGCAGCGTTGTTACCGGGACAGGGGGCGGTGAGCAGTTCTTC. This sequence encodes CSVVTGTGGGEQFF.

V and J are TRBV2 and TRBJ1-4, with a tentative D call TRBD1 (6 bases). Per the germline V gene, CDR1 is SNHLY and CDR2 is FYNNEI. This CDR3 contains 14 residues. Deletions cut 5 bases from V and 6 bases from J, with 13 bases between. The CDR3 region has the DNA TGTGCCAGCAGTAGTGAGGGGGGGCATGAAAAACTGTTTTTT. It yields the protein CASSSEGGHEKLFF.

The chain is built from TRBV3-1 (or the pseudogene TRBV3-2) and TRBJ2-2; no firm D call. V was cut by 1 base and J by 7 bases, with 4 bases left in between. This CDR3 is 12 amino acids long. Germline assignment: CDR1 LGHDT and CDR2 YNNKEL (reference sequence). CDR3 protein: CASSQVIGELFF. The DNA of the CDR3 is TGTGCCAGCAGCCAAGTAATCGGGGAGCTGTTTTTT.

V is TRBV5-1 and J is TRBJ1-2; D perhaps matches TRBD1 (6 bases). Trimming left V 2 bases short and J 0 bases short, with 11 bases between. The CDR3 length is 15 residues. Germline V lookup: CDR1 SGHRS, CDR2 YFSETQ. CDR3 nucleotide sequence: TGCGCCAGCAGCTTAGGGGGGCCACCTAACTATGGCTACACCTTC. This translates into CASSLGGPPNYGYTF.

This clone was observed a few times. A read error may produce the germline difference seen at one junction end. The chain couples TRBV7-7 to TRBJ2-5; D may be TRBD1 (5 bases). The CDR3 covers 14 residues. Germline V gives CDR1 SSHAT, CDR2 FNYEAQ (reference sequence). The CDR3, as DNA: TGTGCTAGCAGCTCGACAGTATACGAAGAGACCCAGTACTTC. Its protein is CASSSTVYEETQYF.

The chain carries TRBV7-9 and TRBJ1-6; D gene unclear. Germline assignment: CDR1 SEHNR and CDR2 FQNEAQ (reference sequence). This CDR3 contains 12 residues. V was trimmed by 5 bases and J by 7 bases, leaving 6 bases between them. CDR3 protein: CASSPVNSPLHF. The CDR3 DNA reads TGTGCCAGCAGCCCTGTAAATTCACCCCTCCACTTT. The full variable domain, with the rest looked up from reference TRBV7-9 and TRBJ1-6, is DTGVSQNPRHKITKRGQNVTFRCDPISEHNRLYWYRQTLGQGPEFLTYFQNEAQLEKSRLLSDRFSAERPKGSFSTLEIQRTEQGDSAMYLCASSPVNSPLHFGNGTRLTVT.

This clone was counted only a few times. CDR3 in amino acids: CASTRDSNQPQHF. The CDR3 DNA reads as TGTGCCAGCACCCGGGACAGCAATCAGCCCCAGCATTTT. V usage is TRBV7-9 and J usage is TRBJ1-5, with D perhaps TRBD1 (5 bases). Per germline, CDR1 SEHNR and CDR2 FQNEAQ (reference sequence). V was shortened by 7 bases and J by 1 base, with 8 bases between the two germline ends. This CDR3 region has 13 residues. The variable domain in full, completed from reference TRBV7-9 and TRBJ1-5, reads DTGVSQNPRHKITKRGQNVTFRCDPISEHNRLYWYRQTLGQGPEFLTYFQNEAQLEKSRLLSDRFSAERPKGSFSTLEIQRTEQGDSAMYLCASTRDSNQPQHFGDGTRLSIL.

This chain uses TRBV4-1 with TRBJ1-1; the D gene is possibly TRBD1 (5 bases). This CDR3 is built from 14 residues. V was cut by 4 bases and J by 11 bases, with 20 bases left in between. Germline V gene data show CDR1 as MGHRA and CDR2 as YSYEKL. The CDR3 DNA reads as TGCGCCAGCAGCCGAGCTGGCGGCGGCCGGGGGGCTTTCTTT. Protein product: CASSRAGGGRGAFF.

This clone was seen a single time. This rearrangement joins TRBV7-9 to TRBJ2-6; tentative D call: TRBD1 (5 bases). CDR3 length equals 15 residues. V was clipped by 6 bases and J by 1 base, with 10 bases between them. In germline, CDR1 is SEHNR, CDR2 FQNEAQ (reference sequence). CDR3 in amino acids: CASRAGFSGANVLTF. In nucleotides, the CDR3 is TGTGCCAGCAGAGCAGGGTTTTCTGGGGCCAACGTCCTGACTTTC.

The chain joins TRBV4-1 to TRBJ1-1, with TRBD1 matching 7 bases. V trimming: 4 bases; J trimming: 1 base; junction bases outside the gene matches: 9. CDR1 is MGHRA and CDR2 is YSYEKL in the germline V gene. This CDR3 comprises 16 residues. CDR3 bases: TGCGCCAGCAGCCCCTGGTGGGGACAGCAGAACACTGAAGCTTTCTTT. It encodes CASSPWWGQQNTEAFF.

The V and J genes are TRBV2 and TRBJ1-1, with TRBD1 matching 12 bases. V gave up 4 bases and J gave up 10 bases; unmatched junction bases: 4. The CDR3 spans 13 residues. Germline V CDR1 and CDR2: SNHLY, FYNNEI. CDR3 sequence reads: CASSGDRGLGAFF. CDR3 nucleotide sequence: TGTGCCAGCAGTGGGGACAGGGGGCTCGGAGCTTTCTTT.

V is TRBV11-3 and J is TRBJ1-2, with 11 bases that match TRBD1. Germline CDR1 is SGHNT and CDR2 is YENEEA. This CDR3 has 18 amino acids. The junction had 10 bases not matched to a gene; V was cut back by 0 bases and J by 4 bases. Here the CDR3 reads CASSLDSTGTGGRYGYTF. The DNA for the CDR3 is TGTGCCAGCAGCTTAGATTCCACCGGGACAGGGGGTCGCTATGGCTACACCTTC.

Only one count was recorded for this clone. The chain has TRBV19 and TRBJ2-1; 7 nucleotides agree with TRBD2. Germline V gene sequence: CDR1 LNHDA, CDR2 SQIVND (reference sequence). Trimming took 7 bases from V and 2 from J; bases not matched to a gene: 5. This CDR3 spans 14 amino acids. The CDR3 is CASTLAGAYNEQFF. The CDR3 bases are TGTGCCAGTACGCTGGCGGGAGCCTACAATGAGCAGTTCTTC.

The chain recombines TRBV19 with TRBJ2-1, with 10 bases fitting TRBD2. Germline V CDR1 and CDR2: LNHDA, SQIVND (reference sequence). This CDR3 contains 16 residues. Trimming took 8 bases from V and 4 from J; bases not matched to a gene: 11. The CDR3 DNA reads TGTGCCAGTTCCCCTCGTGGGACTAGCGATTACAATGAGCAGTTCTTC. It is translated as CASSPRGTSDYNEQFF.

The CDR3 sequence: CASSLVGDYGYTF. As DNA, the CDR3 is TGCGCCAGCAGCTTGGTAGGGGATTATGGCTACACCTTC. The chain has TRBV5-1 and TRBJ1-2; a weak D match, TRBD1 (5 bases). The CDR3 extends over 13 amino acids. V lost 0 bases and J 5 bases, leaving 8 bases between the germline ends. Germline CDR1 and CDR2: SGHRS and YFSETQ.

The rearrangement joins TRBV7-9 to TRBJ1-1; D remains ambiguous. Germline loops: CDR1 SEHNR, CDR2 FQNEAQ (reference sequence). V dropped 5 bases and J dropped 3 bases, with 16 bases sitting between them. This CDR3 spans 15 amino acids. The CDR3 DNA sequence: TGTGCCAGCAGCGACGACGGGTACTTTGACACTGAAGCTTTCTTT. Protein product: CASSDDGYFDTEAFF.

The chain employs TRBV2 and TRBJ1-2; the D gene is possibly TRBD1 (6 bases). The CDR3 sequence is 12 residues long. Germline assignment: CDR1 SNHLY and CDR2 FYNNEI. V was shortened by 8 bases and J by 8 bases, with 15 bases between the two germline ends. CDR3 DNA sequence: TGTGCCAGCGTGACACAGGGAAGCGGCTACACCTTC. Amino acids: CASVTQGSGYTF.

The J gene is TRBJ2-2, the V gene TRBV11-1; D remains ambiguous. Trimming left V 1 base short and J 1 base short, with 10 bases between. This CDR3 comprises 16 residues. CDR1 is SGHAT and CDR2 is FQDESV in the germline V gene (reference sequence). Written as DNA, the CDR3 is TGTGCCAGCAGCTTAGGACACCTGAAGAACACCGGGGAGCTGTTTTTT. Its protein is CASSLGHLKNTGELFF.

This clone appeared a few times. The chain carries TRBV4-1 and TRBJ2-7; 8 bases line up with TRBD1. This CDR3 contains 15 residues. In germline, CDR1 is MGHRA, CDR2 YSYEKL. V lost 0 bases, J lost 7 bases, and 8 bases stayed unmatched. The CDR3 nucleotides are TGCGCCAGCAGCCAAGAGGCGACAGGGGTTATTGAGCAGTACTTC. Residues: CASSQEATGVIEQYF.

The chain links TRBV4-2 to TRBJ1-3; 8 nucleotides match TRBD1. Germline V gene sequence: CDR1 LGHNA, CDR2 YNFKEQ. V dropped 0 bases and J dropped 4; count of bases not matched to a gene: 8. This CDR3 has 17 amino acids. The CDR3 coding sequence is TGTGCCAGCAGCCAAGATTGGCGGACAGGGAAAGGAAACACCATATATTTT. This sequence encodes CASSQDWRTGKGNTIYF.

The chain recombines TRBV2 with TRBJ2-5; D is undetermined. V was cut by 3 bases and J by 4 bases, with 6 bases left in between. The CDR3 runs to 12 residues. CDR1 and CDR2 (germline): SNHLY, FYNNEI. This CDR3 reads CASSEMRETQYF. As DNA, the CDR3 is TGTGCCAGCAGTGAGATGCGAGAGACCCAGTACTTC.

This clone was observed a few times. The chain links TRBV6-1 to TRBJ1-1; D possibly corresponds to TRBD1 (5 bases). The CDR3 contains 12 residues. Trimming left V 3 bases short and J 8 bases short, with 10 bases between. The germline gives CDR1 MNHNS, CDR2 SASEGT. The CDR3 loop reads CASSDWGGEAFF. Written as DNA, the CDR3 is TGTGCCAGCAGTGATTGGGGGGGAGAAGCTTTCTTT.

The chain couples TRBV7-2 to TRBJ2-3; D gene unclear. V lost 5 bases and J 2 bases, leaving 8 bases between the germline ends. In germline, CDR1 is SGHTA, CDR2 FQGNSA. The CDR3 covers 13 residues. CDR3 in DNA: TGTGCCAGCAGCGTCGGTACCACAGATACGCAGTATTTT. Translating gives CASSVGTTDTQYF.